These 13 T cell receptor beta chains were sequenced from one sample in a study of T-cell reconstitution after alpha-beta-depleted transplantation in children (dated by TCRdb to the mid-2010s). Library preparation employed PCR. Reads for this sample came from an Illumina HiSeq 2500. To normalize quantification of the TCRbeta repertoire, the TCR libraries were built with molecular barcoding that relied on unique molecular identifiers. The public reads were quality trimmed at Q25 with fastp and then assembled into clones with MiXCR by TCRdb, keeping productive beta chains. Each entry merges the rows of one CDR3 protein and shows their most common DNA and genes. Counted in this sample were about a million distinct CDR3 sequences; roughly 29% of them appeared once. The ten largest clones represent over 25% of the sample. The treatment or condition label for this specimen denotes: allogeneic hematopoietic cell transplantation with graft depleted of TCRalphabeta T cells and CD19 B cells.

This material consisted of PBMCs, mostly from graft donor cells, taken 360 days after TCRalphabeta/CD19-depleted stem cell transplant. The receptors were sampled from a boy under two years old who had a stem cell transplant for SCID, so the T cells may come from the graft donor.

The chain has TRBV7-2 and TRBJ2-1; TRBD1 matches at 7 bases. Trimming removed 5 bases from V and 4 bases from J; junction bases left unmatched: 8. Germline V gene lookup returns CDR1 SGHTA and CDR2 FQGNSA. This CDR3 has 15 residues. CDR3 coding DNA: TGTGCCAGCAGCGGATGGACAGGCGTATACAATGAGCAGTTCTTC. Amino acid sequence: CASSGWTGVYNEQFF.

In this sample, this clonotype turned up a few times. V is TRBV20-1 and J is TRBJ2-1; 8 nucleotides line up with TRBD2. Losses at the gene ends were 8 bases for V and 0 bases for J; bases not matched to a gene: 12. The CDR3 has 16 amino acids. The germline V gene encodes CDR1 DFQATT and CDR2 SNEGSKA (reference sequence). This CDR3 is CSTYDGTSGSYNEQFF. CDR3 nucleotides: TGCAGTACATACGACGGCACTAGCGGCTCCTACAATGAGCAGTTCTTC.

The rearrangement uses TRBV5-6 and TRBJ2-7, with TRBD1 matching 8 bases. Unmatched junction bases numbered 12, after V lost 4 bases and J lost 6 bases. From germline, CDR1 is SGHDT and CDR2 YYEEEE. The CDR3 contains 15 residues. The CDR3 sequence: CASSPRDRTLGEQYF. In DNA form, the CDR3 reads TGTGCCAGCAGCCCCCGGGACAGGACGCTTGGCGAGCAGTACTTC.

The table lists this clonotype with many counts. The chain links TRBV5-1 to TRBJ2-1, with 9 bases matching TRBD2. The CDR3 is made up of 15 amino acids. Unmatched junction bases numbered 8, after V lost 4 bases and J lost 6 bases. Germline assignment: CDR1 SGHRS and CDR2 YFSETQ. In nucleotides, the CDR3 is TGCGCCAGCAGCCGACTCGCGGGGGGGATCAATGAGCAGTTCTTC. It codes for CASSRLAGGINEQFF. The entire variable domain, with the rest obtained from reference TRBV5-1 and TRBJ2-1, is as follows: KAGVTQTPRYLIKTRGQQVTLSCSPISGHRSVSWYQQTPGQGLQFLFEYFSETQRNKGNFPGRFSGRQFSNSRSEMNVSTLELGDSALYLCASSRLAGGINEQFFGPGTRLTVL.

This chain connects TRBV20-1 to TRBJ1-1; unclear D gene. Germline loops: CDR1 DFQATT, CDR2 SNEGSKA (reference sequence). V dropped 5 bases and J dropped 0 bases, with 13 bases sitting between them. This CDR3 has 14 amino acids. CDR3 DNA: TGCAGTGCTGACGCCGGGCCTCTGAACACTGAAGCTTTCTTT. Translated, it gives CSADAGPLNTEAFF.

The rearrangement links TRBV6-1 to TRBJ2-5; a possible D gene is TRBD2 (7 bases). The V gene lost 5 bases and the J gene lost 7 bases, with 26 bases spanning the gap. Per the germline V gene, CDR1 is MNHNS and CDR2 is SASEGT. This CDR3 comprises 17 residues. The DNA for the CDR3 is TGTGCCAGCAGTAGGGGGGGCCCACTATCCATGGGAGGGACCCAGTACTTC. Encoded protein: CASSRGGPLSMGGTQYF.

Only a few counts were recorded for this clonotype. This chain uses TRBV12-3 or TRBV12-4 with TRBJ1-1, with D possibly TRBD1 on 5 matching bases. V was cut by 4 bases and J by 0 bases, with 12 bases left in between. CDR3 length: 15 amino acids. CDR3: CASSYQGSLNTEAFF. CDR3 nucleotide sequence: TGTGCCAGCAGTTATCAGGGCTCGCTGAACACTGAAGCTTTCTTT.

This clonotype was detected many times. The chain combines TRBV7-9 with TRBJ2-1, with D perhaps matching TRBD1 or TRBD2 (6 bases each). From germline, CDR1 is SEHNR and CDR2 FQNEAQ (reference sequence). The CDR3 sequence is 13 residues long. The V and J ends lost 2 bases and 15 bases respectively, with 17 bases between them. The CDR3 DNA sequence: TGTGCCAGCAGCTTACGTCTCTCGGGGGCTCCGTTCTTC. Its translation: CASSLRLSGAPFF.

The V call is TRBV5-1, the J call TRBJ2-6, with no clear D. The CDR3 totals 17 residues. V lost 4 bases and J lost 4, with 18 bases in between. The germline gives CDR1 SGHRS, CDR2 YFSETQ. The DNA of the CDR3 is TGCGCCAGCAGCCCCTTCCCCCATGCGTCGGGGGCCAACGTCCTGACTTTC. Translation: CASSPFPHASGANVLTF.

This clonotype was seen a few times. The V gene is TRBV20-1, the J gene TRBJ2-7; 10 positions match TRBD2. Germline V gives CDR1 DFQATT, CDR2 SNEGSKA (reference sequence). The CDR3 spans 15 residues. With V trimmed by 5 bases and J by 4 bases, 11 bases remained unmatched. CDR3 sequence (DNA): TGCAGTGCTGTGCGGGCTAGCGGGGGCTCTTACGAGCAGTACTTC. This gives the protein CSAVRASGGSYEQYF.

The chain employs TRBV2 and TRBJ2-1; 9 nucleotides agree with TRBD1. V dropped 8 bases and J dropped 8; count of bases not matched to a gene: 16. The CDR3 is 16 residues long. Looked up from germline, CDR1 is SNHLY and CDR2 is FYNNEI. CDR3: CASSRRPGQGRDEQFF. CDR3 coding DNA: TGTGCCAGCTCCAGGCGACCGGGACAGGGAAGGGATGAGCAGTTCTTC. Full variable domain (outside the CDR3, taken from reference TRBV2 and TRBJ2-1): EPEVTQTPSHQVTQMGQEVILRCVPISNHLYFYWYRQILGQKVEFLVSFYNNEISEKSEIFDDQFSVERPDGSNFTLKIRSTKLEDSAMYFCASSRRPGQGRDEQFFGPGTRLTVL.

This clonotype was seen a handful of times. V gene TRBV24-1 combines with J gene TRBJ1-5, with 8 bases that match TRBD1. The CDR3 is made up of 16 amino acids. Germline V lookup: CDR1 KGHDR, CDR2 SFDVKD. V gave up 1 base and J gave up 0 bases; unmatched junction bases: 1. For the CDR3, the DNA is TGTGCCACCAGTGATTTAACAGGGGGTAGCAATCAGCCCCAGCATTTT. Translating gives CATSDLTGGSNQPQHF.

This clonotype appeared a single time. As DNA, the CDR3 is TGTGCCACCAGCAGTAAGCCAAGGGGCTACAATGAGCAGTTCTTC. Its protein is CATSSKPRGYNEQFF. The rearrangement uses TRBV15 and TRBJ2-1; a possible D gene is TRBD1 (5 bases). The V end was cut by 3 bases, the J end by 3 bases, with 12 bases between. The CDR3 covers 15 residues. Germline V gene data show CDR1 as LNHNV and CDR2 as YYDKDF (reference sequence).